This T cell receptor beta chain was sequenced for a study of blood T cell repertoires in COVID-19. Study as a whole: The United States, Italy and Spain were the sources of the acute and convalescent COVID-19 samples.

Original handling: The authors estimated nucleated cell counts from reference gene primer amplification. TCRdb's table, derived via immunoSEQ multiplex PCR, lists solely in-frame clones and lacks some. Clonal size and the V and J genes are those of that table, whereas D and trimming came from the DNA. The table shows about 59,000 clones, with around nine tenths occurring only once. Germline lookup yields CDR1 SGHTA and CDR2 FQGNSA. The CDR3 is made up of 15 amino acids. J gave up 1 base and V 2 bases, and 1 base lay outside the gene matches. V gene TRBV7-2 combines with J gene TRBJ2-2; the match to TRBD2 covers 7 bases. Sequences were obtained from peripheral blood. This clonotype was sampled from a man older than 75 with acute or convalescent COVID-19. The CDR3 sequence is CASSLIAGNTGELFF. The CDR3 region has the DNA TGTGCCAGCAGCTTAATAGCGGGGAACACCGGGGAGCTGTTTTTT.